This is a list of T cell receptor beta chains from one sample in a study of shared clonotypes between healthy human individuals. Only in-frame clones appear in the TCRdb table, and some are missing; sequencing was by immunoSEQ multiplex PCR. The sample records some 580,000 clones, roughly 97% being singletons. What was sequenced was naive CD4+ T cells sorted from blood. Every receptor here comes from a woman aged 30 to 39 in good health. CDR3s include the opening cysteine and the closing phenylalanine or tryptophan. A D gene is named only where the DNA matches it firmly. Some rows mark clone size as missing; the rest say once, few, many or name a class of expanded clone.

abundance,v_gene,d_gene,j_gene,CDR3nt,CDR3aa
.,TRBV28,TRBD1,TRBJ2-7,TGTGCCAGCAGTCGGACAGGCTTCAGCTACGAGCAGTACTTC,CASSRTGFSYEQYF
.,TRBV30,.,TRBJ2-2,TGTGCCTGGAGTGTTTATTGGAACACCGGGGAGCTGTTTTTT,CAWSVYWNTGELFF
.,TRBV30,.,TRBJ1-1,TGTGCCTGGAGTGGAACTGAAGCTTTCTTT,CAWSGTEAFF
once,TRBV27,.,TRBJ2-1,TGTGCCAGCAGTCGGTTAGGGGTGGGGTCCAATGAGCAGTTCTTC,CASSRLGVGSNEQFF
.,TRBV19,TRBD1,TRBJ1-2,TGTGCCACAACGAGGACAGGGAGGTACTATGGCTACACCTTC,CATTRTGRYYGYTF
.,TRBV27,.,TRBJ2-7,TGTGCCAGCAGTTTCCTGACTAGTGCGGGCGAGCAGTACTTC,CASSFLTSAGEQYF
.,TRBV7-2,.,TRBJ2-3,TGTGCCAGCAGCCGCAGCCTACAACAGTCTAGCACAGATACGCAGTATTTT,CASSRSLQQSSTDTQYF
.,TRBV7-2,.,TRBJ2-7,TGTGCCAGCAGCTTAGGAGGGGTAGTAGAAAAGCAGTACTTC,CASSLGGVVEKQYF
.,TRBV9,TRBD2,TRBJ2-1,TGTGCCAGCAGCGTAGGAGGACTAGCGGCCTACAATGAGCAGTTCTTC,CASSVGGLAAYNEQFF
.,TRBV28,.,TRBJ1-1,TGTGCCAGCAGTTTATCTTGGGGTGGGACTGAAGCTTTCTTT,CASSLSWGGTEAFF
once,TRBV5-1,TRBD1,TRBJ2-2,TGCGCCAGCAGCCTAATGGACAGGTCGAGGGGAAACACCGGGGAGCTGTTTTTT,CASSLMDRSRGNTGELFF
.,TRBV28,.,TRBJ2-3,TGTGCCAGCAGTTTATCCGGGACCGTTTATACGCAGTATTTT,CASSLSGTVYTQYF
.,TRBV27,.,TRBJ1-4,TGTGCCAGCAGTTTATATCAGAGTAATGAAAAACTGTTTTTT,CASSLYQSNEKLFF
.,TRBV14,TRBD2,TRBJ2-5,TGTGCCAGCAGCCAAGGCTTACTAGCGGCCTCACAAGAGACCCAGTACTTC,CASSQGLLAASQETQYF
.,TRBV28,.,TRBJ2-7,TGTGCCAGCAGTTTAGTGCGGGGACCCTACGAGCAGTACTTC,CASSLVRGPYEQYF
.,TRBV25-1,TRBD2,TRBJ2-7,TGTGCCAGCAGTGCAACTAGCGTGTCCGTCTACGAGCAGTACTTC,CASSATSVSVYEQYF
.,TRBV10-2,TRBD1,TRBJ2-7,TGCGCCACCAGGGCCGGGACAGGGGTTTCCTACGAGCAGTACTTC,CATRAGTGVSYEQYF
.,TRBV4-2,TRBD1,TRBJ2-1,TGTGCCAGCAGCCATCCCGGACAGGGACAATACAATGAGCAGTTCTTC,CASSHPGQGQYNEQFF
once,TRBV14,.,TRBJ1-4,TGTGCCAGCAGCCAGCCAGAGTCCAAACTGTTTTTT,CASSQPESKLFF
.,TRBV28,TRBD1,TRBJ1-5,TGTGCCAGCACCCCCGGGACAGGGGGCGATCAGCCCCAGCATTTT,CASTPGTGGDQPQHF
.,TRBV30,TRBD2,TRBJ2-3,TGTGCCTGGATCCTTTGCGGGAGAGGGTGGGATACGCAGTATTTT,CAWILCGRGWDTQYF
.,TRBV10-2,.,TRBJ1-5,TGCGCCAGCAAGGCACAAACTGGTGGTCAGCCCCAGCATTTT,CASKAQTGGQPQHF
.,TRBV29-1,TRBD2,TRBJ2-3,TGCAGCGTTGCACCATGGACTAGCGCGAGCACAGATACGCAGTATTTT,CSVAPWTSASTDTQYF
once,TRBV9,.,TRBJ1-3,TGTGCCAGCAGCGTAGATGGAGGTTCTGGAAACACCATATATTTT,CASSVDGGSGNTIYF
.,TRBV28,.,TRBJ2-7,TGTGCCAGCAGTCCTGGACAGTCCACCTACGAGCAGTACTTC,CASSPGQSTYEQYF
.,TRBV10-1,.,TRBJ1-2,TGCGCCAGCACCGGGGACTTGGCCTATGGCTACACCTTC,CASTGDLAYGYTF
.,TRBV7-6,TRBD2,TRBJ2-7,TGTGCCAGCAGCTTAGTGTCTGGACTAGCGGGAGGGACCTACGAGCAGTACTTC,CASSLVSGLAGGTYEQYF
.,TRBV30,.,TRBJ1-1,TGTGCCTGGCAGGTGGGGAACACTGAAGCTTTCTTT,CAWQVGNTEAFF
.,TRBV18,TRBD2,TRBJ2-1,TGTGCCAGCTCACCAGTTGGCGGGAGCTCCTACAATGAGCAGTTCTTC,CASSPVGGSSYNEQFF
.,TRBV30,TRBD2,TRBJ2-7,TGTGCCTGGAAGCGTGGGCGGGAGTCCTACGAGCAGTACTTC,CAWKRGRESYEQYF
.,TRBV7-7,TRBD1,TRBJ2-1,TGTGCCAGCAGCCCAACGGGACAGGCCCCCAATGAGCAGTTCTTC,CASSPTGQAPNEQFF
.,TRBV19,TRBD2,TRBJ2-3,TGTGCCAGTAGGCTAGCGGGGAGCACAGATACGCAGTATTTT,CASRLAGSTDTQYF
.,TRBV5-1,.,TRBJ2-3,TGCGCCAGCAGCTTGGCCGTTAGCACAGATACGCAGTATTTT,CASSLAVSTDTQYF
.,TRBV5-4,.,TRBJ1-2,TGTGCCAGCAGCTTAGATGGTGGCTACACCTTC,CASSLDGGYTF
once,TRBV7-8,.,TRBJ1-6,TGTGCCAGCAGCCCGCGGCTGGATTCACCCCTCCACTTT,CASSPRLDSPLHF
.,TRBV7-2,.,TRBJ2-3,TGTGCCAGCAGCTTAGTAGTCCCCGTTAGAACAGATACGCAGTATTTT,CASSLVVPVRTDTQYF
.,TRBV6-6,.,TRBJ1-4,TGTGCCAGCAGTGATGGACCAACTAATGAAAAACTGTTTTTT,CASSDGPTNEKLFF
.,TRBV5-4,.,TRBJ1-2,TGTGCCAGCAGCTTGGCACGGGCGCGTGGCTACACCTTC,CASSLARARGYTF
.,TRBV27,.,TRBJ2-3,TGTGCCAGCAGTACGACAGTTTTAGCCCTCACAGATACGCAGTATTTT,CASSTTVLALTDTQYF
.,TRBV7-9,.,TRBJ1-4,TGTGCCAGCAGCTTAGTTGGGACACGGGGTGAAAAACTGTTTTTT,CASSLVGTRGEKLFF
.,TRBV27,.,TRBJ2-7,TGTGCCAGCAGTCCGGGCCGCCCCTACGAGCAGTACTTC,CASSPGRPYEQYF
.,TRBV15,.,TRBJ2-7,TGTGCCACCAGCAGAACCCCGAACAGCGGCGAGCAGTACTTC,CATSRTPNSGEQYF
.,TRBV18,.,TRBJ2-3,TGTGCCAGCTCACCACTTCGAGAGAGTCCGGATACGCAGTATTTT,CASSPLRESPDTQYF
.,TRBV7-2,TRBD2,TRBJ2-2,TGTGCCAGCAGCCCAACTAGCGGGCCTACCGGGGAGCTGTTTTTT,CASSPTSGPTGELFF
.,TRBV29-1,TRBD2,TRBJ2-3,TGCAGCGTTGATGGACTAGCGGGCCGAAGCACAGATACGCAGTATTTT,CSVDGLAGRSTDTQYF
.,TRBV15,TRBD2,TRBJ2-7,TGTGCCACCAGCACTAGAACTAGCGGCTCCTACGAGCAGTACTTC,CATSTRTSGSYEQYF